Below are 20 T cell receptor beta chains sequenced from a single sample in a study of blood T cell repertoires in COVID-19. Sequenced by immunoSEQ multiplex PCR; TCRdb stores in-frame clones only, minus some. Among 120,000 to 150,000 clones, about nine tenths were seen once, and the ten largest hold around 0.91%. Sequences were obtained from peripheral blood. The receptors originated from a woman between 45 and 60 years old with acute or convalescent COVID-19.

V is TRBV18 and J is TRBJ1-1; D not resolved. CDR1 is KGHSH, CDR2 LQKENI, per germline. The CDR3 is 14 residues long. Trimming took 5 bases from V and 3 from J, leaving 13 bases between them. CDR3 protein: CASSSSQFDTEAFF. As DNA, the CDR3 is TGTGCCAGCTCATCTAGTCAATTCGACACTGAAGCTTTCTTT. The variable domain in full, with the rest retrieved from reference TRBV18 and TRBJ1-1, is NAGVMQNPRHLVRRRGQEARLRCSPMKGHSHVYWYRQLPEEGLKFMVYLQKENIIDESGMPKERFSAEFPKEGPSILRIQQVVRGDSAAYFCASSSSQFDTEAFFGQGTRLTVV.

The genes are TRBV12-3 or TRBV12-4 and TRBJ2-7; D uncertain. V gave up 7 bases and J gave up 2 bases, with 12 bases separating them. The CDR3 has 13 residues. The CDR3 DNA is TGTGCCAGCAAATTTAACGGAGCCTACGAGCAGTACTTC. This gives the protein CASKFNGAYEQYF.

The chain couples TRBV15 to TRBJ2-7; 10 bases line up with TRBD1. The CDR3 has 17 residues. V was pared by 1 base and J by 3 bases, with 9 bases of the junction left unmatched. Germline assignment: CDR1 LNHNV and CDR2 YYDKDF (reference sequence). In DNA form, the CDR3 reads TGTGCCACCAGCAGAGTTGGGCCGGGACAGGGGATCTACGAGCAGTACTTC. Translated: CATSRVGPGQGIYEQYF.

This chain links TRBV24-1 with TRBJ2-1; possible D gene TRBD2, 6 bases. Germline V gene data show CDR1 as KGHDR and CDR2 as SFDVKD. This CDR3 is 18 amino acids long. V was cut by 2 bases and J by 2 bases, with 18 bases left in between. The CDR3 is CATSDYVGGRETYNEQFF. The CDR3 DNA follows: TGTGCCACCAGTGATTATGTGGGAGGCAGGGAGACCTACAATGAGCAGTTCTTC.

The V gene is TRBV10-3, the J gene TRBJ1-1, with TRBD1 identical over 9 bases. V was clipped by 6 bases and J by 4 bases; unmatched bases: 12. This CDR3 has 16 residues. CDR1 is ENHRY, CDR2 SYGVKD, per germline. This chain's CDR3 is CAIRVDRGKVSTEAFF. The CDR3 region has the DNA TGTGCCATCAGGGTTGACAGGGGGAAGGTGAGCACTGAAGCTTTCTTT.

The CDR3 DNA reads TGTGCCAGCAGCCAAGGCACTAGCGGGGGTTACAATGAGCAGTTCTTC. It yields the protein CASSQGTSGGYNEQFF. The J gene is TRBJ2-1, the V gene TRBV4-2; 11 positions agree with TRBD2. CDR3 length: 16 residues. V trimming: 1 base; J trimming: 4 bases; junction bases outside the gene matches: 3. Germline V gene data show CDR1 as LGHNA and CDR2 as YNFKEQ.

The chain has TRBV3-1 (or the pseudogene TRBV3-2) and TRBJ2-4; D possibly corresponds to TRBD1 (5 bases). The CDR3 is made up of 17 amino acids. V was pared by 0 bases and J by 1 base, with 13 bases between. The germline V gene encodes CDR1 LGHDT and CDR2 YNNKEL (reference sequence). CDR3 in amino acids: CASSQEGGRDAKNIQYF. In DNA form, the CDR3 reads TGTGCCAGCAGCCAAGAAGGCGGCAGGGATGCCAAAAACATTCAGTACTTC.

The V call is TRBV2, the J call TRBJ2-2; 11 bases are a match to TRBD2. The CDR3 loop spans 14 amino acids. Germline CDR1 and CDR2: SNHLY and FYNNEI. With 4 bases clipped from V and 8 bases from J, the junction kept 3 bases outside the gene matches. The CDR3 here is CASSGRLAGGELFF. The CDR3 nucleotides are TGTGCCAGCAGTGGGAGACTAGCGGGAGGGGAGCTGTTTTTT.

This chain connects TRBV5-1 to TRBJ1-1, with TRBD1 as a possible D gene (6 bases). The CDR3 has 13 amino acids. The germline V gene has CDR1 SGHRS and CDR2 YFSETQ. V lost 4 bases and J 4 bases, leaving 11 bases between the germline ends. In nucleotides, the CDR3 is TGCGCCAGCAGCACCGGACAGTTCACTGAAGCTTTCTTT. Encoded protein: CASSTGQFTEAFF.

The rearrangement links TRBV29-1 to TRBJ2-1; possible D gene TRBD1, 5 bases. Germline V gives CDR1 SQVTM, CDR2 ANQGSEA. Trimming left V 5 bases short and J 2 bases short, with 13 bases between. The CDR3 covers 14 residues. The CDR3 DNA follows: TGCAGCGTTTCGCGACAGAGCCCCTACAATGAGCAGTTCTTC. This encodes CSVSRQSPYNEQFF.

This clone appeared a few times. The gene calls are TRBV24-1 and TRBJ1-2; 9 bases are shared with TRBD1. This CDR3 contains 16 residues. The trim removed 3 bases at V and 6 bases at J, leaving 10 bases unmatched. Germline V lookup: CDR1 KGHDR, CDR2 SFDVKD. This CDR3 is CATSDRTVRTGDGYTF. The CDR3 nucleotides are TGTGCCACCAGTGATCGAACAGTCAGGACAGGGGATGGCTACACCTTC.

This chain connects TRBV24-1 to TRBJ2-1, with 8 bases matching TRBD2. This CDR3 contains 12 residues. CDR1 is KGHDR and CDR2 is SFDVKD in the germline V gene. The junction had 3 bases not matched to a gene; V was cut back by 3 bases and J by 12 bases. CDR3 amino acids: CATSDERGRQFF. The CDR3, as DNA: TGTGCCACCAGTGATGAGCGGGGGCGGCAGTTCTTC.

The chain links TRBV4-1 to TRBJ2-2; 12 nucleotides line up with TRBD1. The CDR3 sequence is 18 residues long. Germline CDR1 and CDR2: MGHRA and YSYEKL. V trimming: 6 bases; J trimming: 4 bases; junction bases outside the gene matches: 12. CDR3 loop: CASSPTEGQGAFTGELFF. The CDR3, as DNA: TGCGCCAGCAGTCCTACCGAGGGACAGGGGGCTTTCACCGGGGAGCTGTTTTTT.

The chain carries TRBV19 and TRBJ1-2; 12 nucleotides match TRBD1. V gave up 5 bases and J gave up 8 bases; unmatched junction bases: 12. Germline CDR1 LNHDA, CDR2 SQIVND (reference sequence). There are 16 residues in the CDR3. The CDR3 nucleotides read TGTGCCAGTAGTTTCCTCTCGGGACAGGGGGCTGTAGGCTACACCTTC. As protein: CASSFLSGQGAVGYTF.

The chain uses TRBV24-1 and TRBJ2-5; TRBD2 aligns across 11 bases. Per the germline V gene, CDR1 is KGHDR and CDR2 is SFDVKD. This CDR3 has 15 amino acids. V shed 9 bases, J shed 1 base, and the junction held 6 bases outside the gene matches. CDR3 residues: CATGEGLAVQETQYF. The CDR3 nucleotides are TGTGCCACCGGGGAGGGACTAGCGGTCCAAGAGACCCAGTACTTC.

The rearrangement links TRBV27 to TRBJ1-5, with 9 bases matching TRBD1. Per the germline V gene, CDR1 is MNHEY and CDR2 is SMNVEV (reference sequence). The CDR3 extends over 15 amino acids. V shed 5 bases, J shed 4 bases, and the junction held 6 bases outside the gene matches. The CDR3 coding sequence is TGTGCCAGCAGTGAATTCGGGACAGGGAATCAGCCCCAGCATTTT. Amino acid sequence: CASSEFGTGNQPQHF.

The V gene is TRBV6-1, the J gene TRBJ2-1; TRBD2 matches 7 bases. The germline V gene has CDR1 MNHNS and CDR2 SASEGT. J was trimmed by 5 bases and V by 0 bases; bases with no gene match: 7. The CDR3 has 16 residues. The CDR3 coding sequence is TGTGCCAGCAGTGAAGCGGGTCGGGAGGCCCACAATGAGCAGTTCTTC. Residues: CASSEAGREAHNEQFF.

The sample holds a few counts of this clone. The rearrangement joins TRBV6-2 or TRBV6-3 to TRBJ1-2; D is possibly TRBD1 (5 bases). The CDR3 is 14 amino acids. Germline V gene lookup returns CDR1 MNHEY and CDR2 SVGEGT. V was pared by 4 bases and J by 4 bases, with 13 bases between. The CDR3 nucleotides are TGTGCCAGCAGTTCAGAGTCAGGGCGCTATGGCTACACCTTC. Its protein is CASSSESGRYGYTF.

J is TRBJ1-1 and V is TRBV24-1; D ambiguous. CDR3 size: 13 residues. Per germline, CDR1 KGHDR and CDR2 SFDVKD. Trimming took 6 bases from V and 4 from J, leaving 11 bases between them. CDR3 bases: TGTGCCACCAGTCTAGGCTTAGGCACTGAAGCTTTCTTT. Amino acids: CATSLGLGTEAFF.

The chain joins TRBV5-4 to TRBJ2-5; D gene uncertain. There are 13 residues in the CDR3. V shed 2 bases and J shed 4 bases, with 9 bases lying between them. Germline CDR1 reads SGHNT; CDR2 reads YYREEE (reference sequence). The CDR3 bases are TGTGCCAGCAGCTTCCGGGTCGGAGAGACCCAGTACTTC. Translating it yields CASSFRVGETQYF.